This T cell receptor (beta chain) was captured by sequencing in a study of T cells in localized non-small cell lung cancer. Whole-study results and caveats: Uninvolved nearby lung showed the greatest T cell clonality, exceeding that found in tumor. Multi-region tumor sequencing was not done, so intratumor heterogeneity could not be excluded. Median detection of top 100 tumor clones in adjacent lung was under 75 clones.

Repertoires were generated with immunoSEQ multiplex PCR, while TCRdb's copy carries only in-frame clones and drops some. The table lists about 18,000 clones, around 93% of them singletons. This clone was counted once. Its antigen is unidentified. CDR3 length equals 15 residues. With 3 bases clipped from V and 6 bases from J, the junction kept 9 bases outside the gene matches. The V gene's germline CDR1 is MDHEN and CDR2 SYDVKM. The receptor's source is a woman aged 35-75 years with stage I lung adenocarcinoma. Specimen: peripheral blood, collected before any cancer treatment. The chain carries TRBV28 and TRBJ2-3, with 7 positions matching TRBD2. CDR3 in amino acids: CASSLPSGLTDTQYF. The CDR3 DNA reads TGTGCCAGCAGTTTGCCTAGCGGCCTCACGGATACGCAGTATTTT. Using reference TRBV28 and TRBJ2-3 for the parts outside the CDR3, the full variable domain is DVKVTQSSRYLVKRTGEKVFLECVQDMDHENMFWYRQDPGLGLRLIYFSYDVKMKEKGDIPEGYSVSREKKERFSLILESASTNQTSMYLCASSLPSGLTDTQYFGPGTRLTVL.